This TCR beta chain was found in a study of blood T cells in healthy people across ages. Sample-barcoded 5' priming and a J-beta primer mix drove a second PCR of about 7 to 11 cycles. A single record per CDR3 protein comes from TCRdb applying MiXCR to the 5' RACE reads. Among approximately 400,000 distinct CDR3 sequences, 45% to 60% were seen once, and the ten largest hold 45% to 55%. As concerns this clonotype: Its antigen is unidentified.

Germline V gene lookup returns CDR1 DFQATT and CDR2 SNEGSKA (reference sequence). V lost 1 base and J lost 2, with 8 bases in between. This CDR3 region has 13 residues. Overall study findings and caveats: Not knowing donor CMV status may have confounded expanded clonotype changes. Measured against age, TCR beta diversity per million T cells decreased in a roughly linear manner.

The authors drew about 9.5 milliliters of peripheral blood from each donor. The authors extracted at least 6 micrograms of total RNA per sample. The chain couples TRBV20-1 to TRBJ1-1, with D unresolved. The material sequenced was blood. The TCR comes from a man aged 60-69 years in good health. The CDR3 coding sequence is TGCAGTGCTAGAGTAAGAGAAAACACTGAAGCTTTCTTT. Residues: CSARVRENTEAFF.